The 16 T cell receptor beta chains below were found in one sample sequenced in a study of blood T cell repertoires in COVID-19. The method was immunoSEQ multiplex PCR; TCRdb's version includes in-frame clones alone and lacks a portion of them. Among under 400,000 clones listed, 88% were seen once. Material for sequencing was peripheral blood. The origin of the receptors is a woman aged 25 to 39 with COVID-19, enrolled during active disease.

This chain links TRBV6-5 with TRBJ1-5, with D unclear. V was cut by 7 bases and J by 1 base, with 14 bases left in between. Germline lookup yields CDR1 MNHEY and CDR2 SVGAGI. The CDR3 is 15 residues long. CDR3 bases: TGTGCCAGCACTCTCGGCGGTCTAAGCAATCAGCCCCAGCATTTT. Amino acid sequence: CASTLGGLSNQPQHF.

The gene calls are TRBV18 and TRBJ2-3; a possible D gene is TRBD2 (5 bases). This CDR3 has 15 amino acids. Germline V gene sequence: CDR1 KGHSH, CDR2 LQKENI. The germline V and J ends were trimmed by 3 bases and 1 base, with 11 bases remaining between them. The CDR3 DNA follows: TGTGCCAGCTCACCTCCAGAGGGCCGCACAGATACGCAGTATTTT. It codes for CASSPPEGRTDTQYF.

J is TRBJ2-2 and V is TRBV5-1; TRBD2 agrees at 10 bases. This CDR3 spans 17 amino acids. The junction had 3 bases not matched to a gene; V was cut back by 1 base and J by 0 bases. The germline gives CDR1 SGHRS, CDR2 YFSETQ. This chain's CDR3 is CASSLLAGATNTGELFF. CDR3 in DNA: TGCGCCAGCAGCTTGCTAGCGGGGGCTACGAACACCGGGGAGCTGTTTTTT.

The CDR3 DNA reads TGTGCCAGCAGCCTCGGGACAAGTGAAGCTTTCTTT. Translated, it gives CASSLGTSEAFF. The chain employs TRBV7-2 and TRBJ1-1; TRBD1 might be the D (6 bases). Trimming took off 5 bases at V and 7 bases at J, with 11 bases between the two ends. The CDR3 is 12 residues long. Germline values: CDR1 SGHTA, CDR2 FQGNSA.

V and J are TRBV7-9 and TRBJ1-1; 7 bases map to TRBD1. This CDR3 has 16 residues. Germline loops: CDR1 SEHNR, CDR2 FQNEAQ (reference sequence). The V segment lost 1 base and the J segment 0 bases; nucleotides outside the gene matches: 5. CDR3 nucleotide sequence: TGTGCCAGCAGCTTAGTACCAGGGGGGTTGAACACTGAAGCTTTCTTT. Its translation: CASSLVPGGLNTEAFF.

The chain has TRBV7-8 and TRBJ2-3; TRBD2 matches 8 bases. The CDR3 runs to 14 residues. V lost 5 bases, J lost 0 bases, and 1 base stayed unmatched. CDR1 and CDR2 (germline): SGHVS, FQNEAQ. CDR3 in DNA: TGTGCCAGCAGCCCTAGCGGGAGCACAGATACGCAGTATTTT. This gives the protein CASSPSGSTDTQYF.

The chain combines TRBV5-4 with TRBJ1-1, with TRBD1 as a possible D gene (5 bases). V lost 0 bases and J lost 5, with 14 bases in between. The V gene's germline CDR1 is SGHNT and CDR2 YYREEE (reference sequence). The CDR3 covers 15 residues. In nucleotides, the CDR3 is TGTGCCAGCAGCTTGGGCGCATCAGGGTATACTGAAGCTTTCTTT. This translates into CASSLGASGYTEAFF.

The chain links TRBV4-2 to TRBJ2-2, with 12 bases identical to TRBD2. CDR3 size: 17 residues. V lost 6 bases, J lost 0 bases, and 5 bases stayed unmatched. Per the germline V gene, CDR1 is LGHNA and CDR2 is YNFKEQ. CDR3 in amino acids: CASSDRLAGANTGELFF. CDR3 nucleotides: TGTGCCAGCAGTGATAGACTAGCGGGGGCGAACACCGGGGAGCTGTTTTTT.

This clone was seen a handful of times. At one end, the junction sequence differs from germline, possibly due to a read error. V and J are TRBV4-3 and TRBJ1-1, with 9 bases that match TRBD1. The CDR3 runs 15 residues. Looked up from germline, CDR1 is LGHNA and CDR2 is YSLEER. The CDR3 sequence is CASSQDGQGNSEAFF. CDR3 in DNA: TGCGCCAGCAGCCAGGACGGACAGGGGAACTCTGAAGCTTTCTTT.

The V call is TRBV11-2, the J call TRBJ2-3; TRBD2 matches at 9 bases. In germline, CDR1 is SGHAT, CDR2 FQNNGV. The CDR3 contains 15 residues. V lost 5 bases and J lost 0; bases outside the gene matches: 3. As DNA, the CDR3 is TGTGCCAGCAGCCCGACTAGCGGCAGCACAGATACGCAGTATTTT. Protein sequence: CASSPTSGSTDTQYF.

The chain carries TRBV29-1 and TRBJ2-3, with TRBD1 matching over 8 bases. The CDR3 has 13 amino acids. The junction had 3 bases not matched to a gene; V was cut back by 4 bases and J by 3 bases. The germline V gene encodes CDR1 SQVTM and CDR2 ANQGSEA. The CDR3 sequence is CSVGQGRTDTQYF. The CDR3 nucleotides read TGCAGCGTTGGACAGGGGAGAACAGATACGCAGTATTTT.

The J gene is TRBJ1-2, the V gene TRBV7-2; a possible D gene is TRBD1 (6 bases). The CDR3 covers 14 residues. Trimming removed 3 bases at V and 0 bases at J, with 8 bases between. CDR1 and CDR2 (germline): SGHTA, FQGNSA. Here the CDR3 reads CASSLGHTNYGYTF. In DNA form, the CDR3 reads TGTGCCAGCAGCTTGGGACACACTAACTATGGCTACACCTTC.

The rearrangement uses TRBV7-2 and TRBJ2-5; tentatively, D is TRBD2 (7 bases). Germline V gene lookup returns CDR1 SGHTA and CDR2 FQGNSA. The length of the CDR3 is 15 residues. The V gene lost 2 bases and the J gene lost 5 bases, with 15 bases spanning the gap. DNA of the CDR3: TGTGCCAGCAGCTTAAGGGGGGGGCCTTCTGAGACCCAGTACTTC. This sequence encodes CASSLRGGPSETQYF.

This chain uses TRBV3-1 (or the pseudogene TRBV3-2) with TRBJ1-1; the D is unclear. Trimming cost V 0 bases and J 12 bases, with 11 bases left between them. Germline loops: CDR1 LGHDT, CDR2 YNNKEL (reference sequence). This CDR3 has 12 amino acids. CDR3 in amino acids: CASSQDVSGSFF. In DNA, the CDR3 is TGTGCCAGCAGCCAAGATGTCAGCGGGTCTTTCTTT.

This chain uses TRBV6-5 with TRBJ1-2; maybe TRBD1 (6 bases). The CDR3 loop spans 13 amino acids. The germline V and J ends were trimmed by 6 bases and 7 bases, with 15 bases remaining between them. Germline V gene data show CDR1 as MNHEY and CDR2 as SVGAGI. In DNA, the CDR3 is TGTGCCAGCAGACGGACAGCCCTCTCTGGCTACACCTTC. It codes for CASRRTALSGYTF.

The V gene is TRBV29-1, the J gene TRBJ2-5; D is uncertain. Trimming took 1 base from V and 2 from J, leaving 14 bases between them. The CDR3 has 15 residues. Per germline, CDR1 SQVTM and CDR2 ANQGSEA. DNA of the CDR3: TGCAGCGTTGAAGGGAGACTCCCTTGGCAAGAGACCCAGTACTTC. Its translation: CSVEGRLPWQETQYF.